This entry describes one T cell receptor beta chain. This clone's antigen is unknown. Per-base qualities were not stored, and no clone one base away is much larger. Ficoll-Paque density gradient centrifugation was used to isolate PBMCs. Counted from cysteine to phenylalanine, this CDR3 has 14 amino acids. Of all the DNA, just the CDR3 is kept, 42 bases in frame from base 1. The junction shows trimming of 4 bases on V and 6 bases on J, plus 16 bases between the germline ends. CDR1 and CDR2 are read off the germline V gene (reference sequence) as SGHKS and YYEKEE. This entry comes from a study of T-cell memory formation after mild COVID-19 (dated by TCRdb to the early 2020s). Study-wide context: Most TCR sequence clusters were specific to one of the two donors. Longitudinal TCRalpha and TCRbeta repertoire sequencing tracked T-cell clones expanding and contracting after mild COVID-19 in a couple of donors. The cohort was made up of two young adult volunteers, one female and one male, who were previously healthy.

TCRdb shows the sequencer as Illumina NovaSeq 6000. TCRalpha and TCRbeta cDNA libraries were built by 5'RACE with constant-segment primers, adding sample barcodes and unique molecular identifiers. Trizol reagent was used to extract RNA from every sample. The libraries were amplified in two PCR steps, and the second step added a second sample barcode and Illumina TruSeq adapters. The libraries were sequenced on an Illumina NovaSeq using 2 x 150 bp paired-end reads. From the authors' description of their analysis: Reads were demultiplexed and collapsed into UMI-guided consensus sequences with migec v1.2.7. With mixcr v2.1.11, UMI consensuses were aligned to TRA and TRB V and J templates and assembled into clonotypes. A clonotype was counted as expanded or contracted only when both edgeR and NoisET called the clonotype significant, with the noise models trained on biological replicates. For edgeR calls, a false discovery rate-adjusted p below 0.01 and a log2 fold-change threshold of 1 were applied. As an exploratory analysis of dynamics, max-normalized trajectories of the 1000 most abundant clonotypes were examined by PCA with hierarchical clustering. Separately sequenced CD4+ and CD8+ repertoires were used to assign a CD4 or CD8 phenotype to each responding clone. TCRdb trimmed the raw reads at Q25, called clones with MiXCR and kept productive beta chains. Duplicate CDR3 protein sequences are folded into a single record with the most common DNA and genes. The V and J calls were determined by TCRdb, not by the authors. In all, the sample holds some 120,000 distinct CDR3 sequences, and around 6.3% of those were seen once. 2.2% of the sample goes to the ten largest clones.

Findings and caveats that apply to the study as a whole: Only two mild cases were covered by the study, and larger cohorts that include severe cases with pre-infection samples were considered necessary. Balanced CD4/CD8 phenotypes were observed for clones contracting from day 15 to 85, whereas a bias towards CD4+ was observed for a second wave of clones expanding from day 15 to 37. SARS-CoV-2 specificity was not confirmed for the second-wave clones peaking on day 37. The detection of some responding clones in pre-infection memory suggests that pre-existing cross-reactive memory T cells joined the SARS-CoV-2 response. Contracting CD4+ clones turned up mainly in the CM and EM memory subsets, whereas EMRA was where CD8+ clones were enriched.

Specimen: PBMCs or a T cell subset sorted from them (not recorded which). The source of this sequence is an adult woman who had mild COVID-19 (a few samples of this study predate the infection). The sample titles of this study are shuffled in the database, so cell type and time point are left out; the donor was told from shared clones. The chain links TRBV5-5 with TRBJ1-1; the D gene is perhaps TRBD1, on 5 matching bases. The DNA is TGTGCCAGCAGCCCGGGACCGACACATCCTGAAGCTTTCTTT. Translated, it reads CASSPGPTHPEAFF.